Presented here are 18 T cell receptor beta chains from one specimen sequenced in a study of blood T cell repertoires in COVID-19. The data were produced by immunoSEQ multiplex PCR, yet TCRdb's version contains in-frame clones alone and is incomplete. Of around 290,000 clones listed, about 90% are singletons. The sample taken for sequencing was peripheral blood. Source of these receptors: a woman aged 50 to 65 who had recovered from COVID-19.

The V and J genes are TRBV29-1 and TRBJ2-1, with 8 bases fitting TRBD2. The CDR3 is 15 residues long. CDR1 and CDR2 from the germline V gene are SQVTM and ANQGSEA. Losses at the gene ends were 7 bases for V and 5 bases for J; bases not matched to a gene: 13. This CDR3 reads CSGNRGAGENNEQFF. In DNA form, the CDR3 reads TGCAGCGGGAACCGTGGAGCGGGGGAAAACAATGAGCAGTTCTTC.

The chain uses TRBV7-2 and TRBJ2-3, with 10 nucleotides matching TRBD2. This CDR3 has 16 amino acids. V was pared by 0 bases and J by 6 bases, with 6 bases of the junction left unmatched. Germline-derived CDR1 and CDR2 are SGHTA and FQGNSA. In DNA form, the CDR3 reads TGTGCCAGCAGCTTAGCGGCTAGCGGGGGCTTCGATACGCAGTATTTT. This gives the protein CASSLAASGGFDTQYF. The whole variable domain, filled in from reference TRBV7-2 and TRBJ2-3, reads GAGVSQSPSNKVTEKGKDVELRCDPISGHTALYWYRQSLGQGLEFLIYFQGNSAPDKSGLPSDRFSAERTGGSVSTLTIQRTQQEDSAVYLCASSLAASGGFDTQYFGPGTRLTVL.

The chain uses TRBV19 and TRBJ2-3; perhaps TRBD1 as D (5 bases). Looked up from germline, CDR1 is LNHDA and CDR2 is SQIVND (reference sequence). The CDR3 covers 14 residues. V was cut by 7 bases and J by 4 bases, with 15 bases left in between. CDR3 DNA sequence: TGTGCCAGTAAGGCAGGGATTAGCTCAGATACGCAGTATTTT. It translates to CASKAGISSDTQYF.

The J gene is TRBJ2-1, the V gene TRBV11-3, with 11 bases that match TRBD1. The V gene's germline CDR1 is SGHNT and CDR2 YENEEA. Trimming cost V 0 bases and J 5 bases; bases outside gene matches: 6. The CDR3 has 17 amino acids. The CDR3, as DNA: TGTGCCAGCAGCTTAGATTCAGGACAGGGGGCCCACAATGAGCAGTTCTTC. Translating gives CASSLDSGQGAHNEQFF.

The chain couples TRBV7-9 to TRBJ2-2; 7 bases fit TRBD2. With V trimmed by 5 bases and J by 1 base, 7 bases remained unmatched. Germline V gene lookup returns CDR1 SEHNR and CDR2 FQNEAQ (reference sequence). This CDR3 contains 16 residues. In DNA, the CDR3 is TGTGCCAGCAGCCCCGGACTAGGTATGAACACCGGGGAGCTGTTTTTT. Its protein product is CASSPGLGMNTGELFF.

This sequence joins TRBV5-6 and TRBJ1-4; D is uncertain. The length of the CDR3 is 15 residues. The V end lost 1 base, the J end lost 5 bases, and 12 bases lay between the germline ends. Germline-derived CDR1 and CDR2 are SGHDT and YYEEEE. CDR3 in amino acids: CASSLFSTSNEKLFF. The CDR3, as DNA: TGTGCCAGCAGCTTGTTTAGCACCTCAAATGAAAAACTGTTTTTT.

The rearrangement joins TRBV6-1 to TRBJ1-1; tentatively, D is TRBD1 (5 bases). The CDR3 consists of 14 residues. Looked up from germline, CDR1 is MNHNS and CDR2 is SASEGT. V shed 3 bases and J shed 1 base, with 9 bases lying between them. The CDR3 spells CASSERQPNTEAFF. The CDR3 coding sequence is TGTGCCAGCAGTGAGAGACAGCCGAACACTGAAGCTTTCTTT.

This chain uses TRBV28 with TRBJ1-6; D unresolved. The CDR3 is made up of 13 amino acids. V lost 10 bases to trimming and J lost 7 bases, with 14 bases between them. Germline V lookup: CDR1 MDHEN, CDR2 SYDVKM. The CDR3 region is CATRRSGNSPLHF. The DNA for the CDR3 is TGTGCCACACGACGGAGTGGAAATTCACCCCTCCACTTT.

At least ten counts were recorded for this clone. The rearrangement links TRBV30 to TRBJ1-1; D unclear. The V gene lost 2 bases and the J gene lost 5 bases, with 12 bases spanning the gap. The length of the CDR3 is 13 residues. Germline CDR1 and CDR2: GTSNPN and SVGIG (reference sequence). The CDR3 DNA reads as TGTGCCTGGAGTCAGGATCTTAGGACTGAAGCTTTCTTT. Translating gives CAWSQDLRTEAFF.

This chain joins TRBV20-1 and TRBJ1-5; D unresolved. In germline, CDR1 is DFQATT, CDR2 SNEGSKA (reference sequence). The CDR3 loop spans 13 amino acids. Trimming pared 3 bases from V and 1 base from J, leaving 7 bases between. In DNA form, the CDR3 reads TGCAGTGCTAGTATGCAGAGCAATCAGCCCCAGCATTTT. Protein sequence: CSASMQSNQPQHF.

This chain connects TRBV5-5 to TRBJ2-5, with 7 bases aligning to TRBD2. CDR3 length: 13 amino acids. The V gene end was trimmed by 2 bases and the J gene end by 3 bases; junction bases not matched to a gene: 1. CDR1 is SGHKS, CDR2 YYEKEE, per germline (reference sequence). The CDR3 loop reads CASSLAGKETQYF. CDR3 DNA: TGTGCCAGCAGCTTAGCGGGAAAAGAGACCCAGTACTTC.

V and J are TRBV15 and TRBJ2-7; 7 bases are shared with TRBD1. There are 12 residues in the CDR3. Trimming cost V 2 bases and J 5 bases; bases outside gene matches: 0. Germline V gene data show CDR1 as LNHNV and CDR2 as YYDKDF (reference sequence). CDR3: CATSRQGDEQYF. DNA of the CDR3: TGTGCCACCAGCAGACAGGGGGACGAGCAGTACTTC.

This clone appeared a single time. CDR3 protein: CASRSQGNQPQHF. In DNA, the CDR3 is TGCGCCAGCAGAAGTCAGGGCAATCAGCCCCAGCATTTT. V is TRBV10-2 and J is TRBJ1-5; D unresolved. With 6 bases removed from V and 2 bases from J, the gap between germline ends came to 8 bases. The CDR3 is 13 residues long. Germline CDR1 is WSHSY and CDR2 is SAAADI.

The J gene is TRBJ2-3, the V gene TRBV19; D not resolved. There are 11 residues in the CDR3. Germline V gene sequence: CDR1 LNHDA, CDR2 SQIVND (reference sequence). The V end lost 5 bases, the J end lost 6 bases, and 6 bases lay between the germline ends. This chain's CDR3 is CASSFGDTQYF. CDR3 nucleotides: TGTGCCAGTAGTTTCGGGGATACGCAGTATTTT.

The chain is built from TRBV3-1 (or the pseudogene TRBV3-2) and TRBJ2-1, with 12 bases that match TRBD2. The V and J ends lost 3 bases and 5 bases, in that order; junction bases with no gene match: 11. CDR1 and CDR2 from the germline V gene are LGHDT and YNNKEL (reference sequence). CDR3 size: 18 residues. Written as DNA, the CDR3 is TGTGCCAGCAGCCACAAACCTAGCGGGGGGGCCACCCACAATGAGCAGTTCTTC. Protein: CASSHKPSGGATHNEQFF.

The V call is TRBV6-6, the J call TRBJ1-2; 8 nucleotides match TRBD1. The CDR3 is made up of 14 amino acids. CDR1 is MNHNY, CDR2 SVGAGI, per germline (reference sequence). V dropped 4 bases and J dropped 8; count of bases not matched to a gene: 9. In DNA, the CDR3 is TGTGCCAGCAGTTTCGGGACAGGTGGTGAAGGCTACACCTTC. It encodes CASSFGTGGEGYTF.

The chain links TRBV7-2 to TRBJ1-5, with no clear D. The CDR3 extends over 14 amino acids. The germline gives CDR1 SGHTA, CDR2 FQGNSA. Trimming left V 9 bases short and J 0 bases short, with 12 bases between. CDR3 protein: CASGRTYSNQPQHF. CDR3 sequence (DNA): TGTGCCAGTGGGAGGACGTATAGCAATCAGCCCCAGCATTTT.

A few counts support this clone. The chain recombines TRBV29-1 with TRBJ1-2; unclear D gene. This CDR3 has 15 amino acids. The germline V gene has CDR1 SQVTM and CDR2 ANQGSEA. V lost 8 bases and J lost 7, with 26 bases in between. The CDR3: CSSSKGGNDLGGYTF. DNA for the CDR3: TGCAGCTCGAGTAAGGGAGGGAATGATCTCGGTGGCTACACCTTC.